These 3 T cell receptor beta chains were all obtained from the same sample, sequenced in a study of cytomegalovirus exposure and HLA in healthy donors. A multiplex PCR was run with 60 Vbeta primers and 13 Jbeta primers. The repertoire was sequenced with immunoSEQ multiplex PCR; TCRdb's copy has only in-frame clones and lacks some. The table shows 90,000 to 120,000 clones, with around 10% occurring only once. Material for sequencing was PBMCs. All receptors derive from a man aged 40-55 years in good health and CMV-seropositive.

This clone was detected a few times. The CDR3 spells CASSLGAGLSNQPQHF. CDR3 coding DNA: TGTGCCAGCAGTTTAGGGGCAGGTCTTAGCAATCAGCCCCAGCATTTT. The chain carries TRBV27 and TRBJ1-5, with a possible D match to TRBD1 (5 bases). CDR3 length: 16 amino acids. The V gene lost 2 bases and the J gene lost 0 bases, with 11 bases spanning the gap. Germline V gives CDR1 MNHEY, CDR2 SMNVEV (reference sequence).

This CDR3 reads CASSDPFQGANTGELFF. The CDR3 DNA follows: TGTGCCAGCAGTGACCCCTTTCAGGGGGCGAACACCGGGGAGCTGTTTTTT. This chain joins TRBV2 and TRBJ2-2, with 7 bases lining up with TRBD1. V dropped 3 bases and J dropped 0; count of bases not matched to a gene: 7. The CDR3 is 17 residues long. Germline V CDR1 and CDR2: SNHLY, FYNNEI.

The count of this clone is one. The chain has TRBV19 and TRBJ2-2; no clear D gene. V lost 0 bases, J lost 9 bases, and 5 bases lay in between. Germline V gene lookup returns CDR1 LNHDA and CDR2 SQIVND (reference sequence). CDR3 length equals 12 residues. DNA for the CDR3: TGTGCCAGTAGTATAGATTGGCGGGAGCTGTTTTTT. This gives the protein CASSIDWRELFF.